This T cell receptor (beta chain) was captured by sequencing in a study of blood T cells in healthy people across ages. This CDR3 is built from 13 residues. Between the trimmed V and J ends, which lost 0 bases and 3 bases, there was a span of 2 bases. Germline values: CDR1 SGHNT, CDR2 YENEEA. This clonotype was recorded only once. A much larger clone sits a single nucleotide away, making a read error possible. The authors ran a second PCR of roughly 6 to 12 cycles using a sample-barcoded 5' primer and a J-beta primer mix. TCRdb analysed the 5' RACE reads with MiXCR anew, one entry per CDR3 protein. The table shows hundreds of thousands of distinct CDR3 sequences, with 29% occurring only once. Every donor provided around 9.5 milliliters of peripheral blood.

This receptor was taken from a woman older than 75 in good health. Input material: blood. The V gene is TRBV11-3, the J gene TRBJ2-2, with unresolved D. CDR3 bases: TGTGCCAGCAGCTTAGAGCACACCGGGGAGCTGTTTTTT. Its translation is CASSLEHTGELFF. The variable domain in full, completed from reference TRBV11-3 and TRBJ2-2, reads EAGVVQSPRYKIIEKKQPVAFWCNPISGHNTLYWYLQNLGQGPELLIRYENEEAVDDSQLPKDRFSAERLKGVDSTLKIQPAELGDSAVYLCASSLEHTGELFFGEGSRLTVL.